This T cell receptor (beta chain) was recovered during a study of cytomegalovirus exposure and HLA in healthy donors. Amplification used 60 Vbeta primers and 13 Jbeta primers. TCRdb keeps only in-frame clones here, not all; method: immunoSEQ multiplex PCR. Of about 150,000 clones detected, approximately 79% appear once; the ten largest clones hold around 6.6%. V lost 5 bases to trimming and J lost 3 bases; unmatched junction nucleotides: 8. The CDR3 length is 15 residues. Per the germline V gene, CDR1 is SGHTA and CDR2 is FQGTGA. This receptor was identified in a woman aged 50 to 60 in good health and CMV-seropositive. The sequencing input was PBMCs. The rearrangement joins TRBV7-3 to TRBJ2-3; the match to TRBD2 covers 7 bases. CDR3: CASSLTGLTTDTQYF. CDR3 DNA: TGTGCCAGCAGCCTGACGGGACTAACAACAGATACGCAGTATTTT.